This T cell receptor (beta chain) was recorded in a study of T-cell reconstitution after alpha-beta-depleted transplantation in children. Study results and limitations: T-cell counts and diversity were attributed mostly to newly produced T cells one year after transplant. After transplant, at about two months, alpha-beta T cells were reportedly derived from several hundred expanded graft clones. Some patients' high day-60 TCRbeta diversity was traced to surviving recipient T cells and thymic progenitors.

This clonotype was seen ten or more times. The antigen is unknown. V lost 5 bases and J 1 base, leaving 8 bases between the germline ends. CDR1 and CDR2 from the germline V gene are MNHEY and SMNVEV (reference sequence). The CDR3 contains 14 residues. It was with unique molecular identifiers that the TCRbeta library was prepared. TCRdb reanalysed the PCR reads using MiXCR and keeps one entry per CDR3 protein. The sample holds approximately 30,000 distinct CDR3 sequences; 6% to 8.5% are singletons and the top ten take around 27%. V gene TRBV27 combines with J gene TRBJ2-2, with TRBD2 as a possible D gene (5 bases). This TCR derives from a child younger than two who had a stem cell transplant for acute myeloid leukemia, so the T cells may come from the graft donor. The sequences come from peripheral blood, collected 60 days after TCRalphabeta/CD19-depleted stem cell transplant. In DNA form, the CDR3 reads TGTGCCAGCAGTCTACGGGGGAACACCGGGGAGCTGTTTTTT. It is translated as CASSLRGNTGELFF.